This T cell receptor beta chain was recorded in a study of T-cell reconstitution after alpha-beta-depleted transplantation in children. V lost 6 bases to trimming and J lost 2 bases, with 15 bases between them. CDR3 length: 15 residues. Unique molecular identifiers were incorporated into the prepared TCRbeta library. MiXCR was run by TCRdb on the PCR reads, yielding one entry per CDR3 protein. The data hold over 550,000 distinct CDR3 sequences, with 8% to 11% observed a single time. The source was PBMCs from the stem cell graft donor, collected from the stem cell graft. The receptor's source is a human donor who donated a stem cell graft to a child with acute myeloid leukemia. The chain couples TRBV12-3 or TRBV12-4 to TRBJ2-3; TRBD2 might be the D (5 bases). This CDR3 is CASRSWEQDTDTQYF. Here the CDR3 DNA reads TGTGCCAGCAGGTCATGGGAGCAGGACACAGATACGCAGTATTTT.